Below are 14 T cell receptor beta chains sequenced from a single sample in a study of lung T cells in sarcoidosis with Löfgren's syndrome. TCRdb reprocessed the reads via MiXCR and lists one record per CDR3 protein. The table shows under 20,000 distinct CDR3 sequences, with 21% occurring only once. The source material was CD4+ T cells from bronchoalveolar lavage. The receptors shown here come from a human donor with sarcoidosis (Löfgren's syndrome or another form), or a control subject (not recorded which).

Turning to this clonotype: Given a much more abundant clone one base away, this may be a read error. The V call is TRBV20-1, the J call TRBJ1-5; no clear D gene. Germline V gene sequence: CDR1 DFQATT, CDR2 SNEGSKA (reference sequence). The CDR3 contains 15 residues. The CDR3 reads CSTRDGRESNQPQHF. The DNA for the CDR3 is TGCAGTACTAGAGATGGGAGGGAGAGCAATCAGCCCCAGCATTTT.

On this clonotype: A single base separates this from a much larger clone, so it may be a read error. The CDR3 protein is CAGRQVIATSTYEQYF. As DNA, the CDR3 is TGTGCCGGCAGACAAGTAATAGCGACCTCAACCTACGAGCAGTACTTC. The chain employs TRBV6-9 and TRBJ2-7, with D possibly being TRBD2 (5 bases). CDR1 and CDR2 (germline): MNHGY, SVAAGI. The CDR3 is 16 amino acids.

Comments on this clonotype: Its ends do not fully match the called genes, so a read error is possible. The V call is TRBV4-1, the J call TRBJ2-7; 7 bases are shared with TRBD1. This CDR3 has 13 residues. Germline V gives CDR1 MGHRA, CDR2 YSYEKL. This chain's CDR3 is CASSQTRQGERYF. Here the CDR3 DNA reads TGCGCCAGCAGCCAAACGAGACAGGGCGAGCGGTACTTC.

With respect to this clonotype: A much larger clone differs from this one at a single base, so this may be a read error. This sequence joins TRBV5-4 and TRBJ1-1, with D possibly TRBD1 on 6 matching bases. Germline V gene sequence: CDR1 SGHNT, CDR2 YYREEE (reference sequence). The CDR3 length is 15 residues. As DNA, the CDR3 is TGTGCCAGCAGCCCGGCGGGACATCTGAACACTGAAGCTTTATTT. Amino acid sequence: CASSPAGHLNTEALF.

This clonotype was detected a few times. The genes are TRBV10-3 and TRBJ1-4, with TRBD1 matching 9 bases. This CDR3 has 14 amino acids. The germline V gene encodes CDR1 ENHRY and CDR2 SYGVKD. The trim removed 6 bases at V and 6 bases at J, leaving 5 bases unmatched. CDR3 nucleotides: TGTGCCATCAGCGGGACAGGGTTTGATGAAAAACTGTTTTTT. Its protein product is CAISGTGFDEKLFF.

This clonotype counts as medium-sized (0.01 to 0.1%). DNA of the CDR3: TGTGCCAGCAGTTCCCGGACTAGCGGGTCCGGGGGCGAGCAGTACTTC. Translated, it gives CASSSRTSGSGGEQYF. The rearrangement links TRBV6-2 or TRBV6-3 to TRBJ2-7, with 11 bases aligning to TRBD2. Germline CDR1 is MNHEY and CDR2 is SVGEGT. CDR3 length: 16 residues. The ends lost 4 bases at V and 6 bases at J; junction bases unmatched: 11.

This clonotype was counted a single time. A read error may explain this, as a much larger clone is one base away. This chain links TRBV7-2 with TRBJ1-2; 7 bases are shared with TRBD1. The CDR3 consists of 14 residues. Germline CDR1 SGHTA, CDR2 FQGNSA. V shed 4 bases, J shed 7 bases, and the junction held 9 bases outside the gene matches. CDR3 in DNA: TGTGCCAGCAGCTCCCCGGGACAGCTGGGTGGCTACACCTTC. Translation gives CASSSPGQLGGYTF.

As concerns this clonotype: At one of its ends the junction is not consistent with the germline gene, which may arise from a read error. CDR3 sequence: CASSPRRLQEPQYF. CDR3 bases: TGTGCCAGCTCACCCCGACGCCTCCAAGAGCCCCAGTACTTC. The J gene is TRBJ2-5, the V gene TRBV18; no firm D call. Per germline, CDR1 KGHSH and CDR2 LQKENI. The length of the CDR3 is 14 residues. The full variable domain, its missing parts supplied by reference TRBV18 and TRBJ2-5, is NAGVMQNPRHLVRRRGQEARLRCSPMKGHSHVYWYRQLPEEGLKFMVYLQKENIIDESGMPKERFSAEFPKEGPSILRIQQVVRGDSAAYFCASSPRRLQEPQYFGPGTRLLVL.

V is TRBV29-1 and J is TRBJ2-5, with TRBD2 matching 10 bases. V lost 1 base and J lost 3; bases outside the gene matches: 5. This CDR3 region has 15 residues. CDR1 and CDR2 (germline): SQVTM, ANQGSEA. The chain's CDR3 is CSVEGTSGAEETQYF. In DNA, the CDR3 is TGCAGCGTTGAAGGGACTAGCGGAGCCGAAGAGACCCAGTACTTC.

In its sample, this clonotype ranks as medium-sized. This chain uses TRBV20-1 with TRBJ2-7; 13 bases fit TRBD2. Per the germline V gene, CDR1 is DFQATT and CDR2 is SNEGSKA (reference sequence). The trim removed 0 bases at V and 4 bases at J, leaving 3 bases unmatched. The CDR3 has 15 amino acids. The CDR3 DNA sequence: TGCAGTGCTAGAGAAGCGACTAGCGGGAGGTACGAGCAGTACTTC. It translates to CSAREATSGRYEQYF.

By share of the sample, this clonotype is medium-sized. The rearrangement links TRBV20-1 to TRBJ2-1, with D possibly being TRBD2 (5 bases). The CDR3 spans 15 residues. The V gene lost 3 bases and the J gene lost 0 bases, with 12 bases spanning the gap. Per germline, CDR1 DFQATT and CDR2 SNEGSKA (reference sequence). CDR3 nucleotide sequence: TGCAGTGCTAGGGCCAAGGACTTCTCCTACAATGAGCAGTTCTTC. Protein product: CSARAKDFSYNEQFF.

About this clonotype: Possible read error: a much larger clone is one base away. In DNA form, the CDR3 reads TGTGCCAGCAGCTTGCCCTTCGGCAGAGGGGAGAGAGCTGGGGCCAACGTCCTGACTTTC. Translated, it gives CASSLPFGRGERAGANVLTF. The chain has TRBV5-4 and TRBJ2-6; D could derive from TRBD1 or TRBD2 (5 bases each). CDR1 is SGHNT, CDR2 YYREEE, per germline (reference sequence). V was shortened by 1 base and J by 2 bases, with 22 bases between the two germline ends. CDR3 size: 20 residues.

This clonotype rates as medium-sized. The rearrangement uses TRBV28 and TRBJ2-3, with D tentatively TRBD2 (6 bases). Germline V gene sequence: CDR1 MDHEN, CDR2 SYDVKM. The CDR3 sequence is 14 residues long. The ends were cut back, 6 bases at V and 6 bases at J, with 16 bases in the middle. CDR3 coding DNA: TGTGCCAGCAGATCTGGAGGGCCGCTCGATACGCAGTATTTT. Translating gives CASRSGGPLDTQYF.

Points on this clonotype: A much larger clone lies one base from this, so it may be a read error. This chain uses TRBV28 with TRBJ2-5, with D possibly being TRBD2 (5 bases). V was shortened by 10 bases and J by 2 bases, with 14 bases between the two germline ends. Per germline, CDR1 MDHEN and CDR2 SYDVKM. This CDR3 contains 13 residues. CDR3 DNA: TGTGCCACAACTAGGTCCAGACAAGAGACCCAGTACTTC. Translating it yields CATTRSRQETQYF. The full variable domain, completed using reference TRBV28 and TRBJ2-5, is DVKVTQSSRYLVKRTGEKVFLECVQDMDHENMFWYRQDPGLGLRLIYFSYDVKMKEKGDIPEGYSVSREKKERFSLILESASTNQTSMYLCATTRSRQETQYFGPGTRLLVL.